This paragraph reports one TCR beta chain. CDR3 length: 14 residues. After removal of 4 bases from V and 2 bases from J, the junction contained 5 bases not matched to a gene. CDR1 LNHDA and CDR2 SQIVND come from the germline V gene (reference sequence). This sample is drawn from a study of blood T cell repertoires in COVID-19. About the research overall: The United States, Italy and Spain provided the acute and convalescent COVID-19 samples. PBMCs, B-cell-depleted T cells, or T cells were the source of the cDNA or gDNA that made up the material.

Source study methods: Scientists estimated how many nucleated cells there were by amplifying reference gene primers. Profiled with immunoSEQ multiplex PCR; TCRdb holds only in-frame clones, not every one. V and J calls and clone size are given by that table; D and trimming were obtained from the DNA. Seen here are 650,000 to 800,000 clones, more than 80% observed once, and the top ten hold 0.2% to 0.3%. This rearrangement joins TRBV19 to TRBJ2-7; the match to TRBD1 covers 7 bases. Material: peripheral blood. This receptor was obtained from a woman between 18 and 29 years old with acute or convalescent COVID-19. The CDR3 loop is CASSTKGAPYEQYF. The DNA of the CDR3 is TGTGCCAGTAGTACGAAGGGGGCCCCCTACGAGCAGTACTTC. Based on the CDR3 plus reference TRBV19 and TRBJ2-7, the full variable domain is DGGITQSPKYLFRKEGQNVTLSCEQNLNHDAMYWYRQDPGQGLRLIYYSQIVNDFQKGDIAEGYSVSREKKESFPLTVTSAQKNPTAFYLCASSTKGAPYEQYFGPGTRLTVT.